What follows are 29 T cell receptor beta chains derived from one specimen sequenced in a study of response to subunit inactivated influenza vaccine. One entry per CDR3 protein results from TCRdb running MiXCR on the RT-PCR reads. The data contain hundreds of thousands of distinct CDR3 sequences, around 18% of them singletons. The sample in question was PBMCs from blood, obtained more than 4 days after vaccination. Receptors were obtained from a man in his forties or fifties who received an inactivated influenza vaccine.

CDR3 sequence (DNA): TGTGCCAGCAGCTTAGAATCAGGGTACTATGGCTACACCTTC. Translating gives CASSLESGYYGYTF. The rearrangement joins TRBV7-2 to TRBJ1-2; TRBD1 is a possible D gene (5 bases). The CDR3 is 14 residues long. The germline V and J ends were trimmed by 1 base and 3 bases, with 9 bases remaining between them. The germline V gene encodes CDR1 SGHTA and CDR2 FQGNSA. The whole variable domain, remainder taken from reference TRBV7-2 and TRBJ1-2, is GAGVSQSPSNKVTEKGKDVELRCDPISGHTALYWYRQSLGQGLEFLIYFQGNSAPDKSGLPSDRFSAERTGGSVSTLTIQRTQQEDSAVYLCASSLESGYYGYTFGSGTRLTVV.

On this clonotype: The junction does not match germline at one end; this may be a read error. This chain connects TRBV6-6 to TRBJ1-1; 7 nucleotides align to TRBD1. Germline CDR1 MNHNY, CDR2 SVGAGI (reference sequence). The CDR3 consists of 13 residues. CDR3 nucleotides: TGTGCCAGCAATTACAGGGGAGGGACTGAAGCTTTCTTT. Residues: CASNYRGGTEAFF.

The J gene is TRBJ2-5, the V gene TRBV7-2, with 11 bases aligning to TRBD1. V lost 4 bases and J lost 3; bases outside the gene matches: 10. This CDR3 has 17 amino acids. Germline V gene lookup returns CDR1 SGHTA and CDR2 FQGNSA. Here the CDR3 reads CASSSAGQGAPKETQYF. The CDR3 nucleotides read TGTGCCAGCAGCTCCGCCGGACAGGGGGCCCCCAAAGAGACCCAGTACTTC. Looking up the rest from reference TRBV7-2 and TRBJ2-5 gives the full variable domain: GAGVSQSPSNKVTEKGKDVELRCDPISGHTALYWYRQSLGQGLEFLIYFQGNSAPDKSGLPSDRFSAERTGGSVSTLTIQRTQQEDSAVYLCASSSAGQGAPKETQYFGPGTRLLVL.

The chain links TRBV6-2 or TRBV6-3 to TRBJ2-3; no clear D. Germline V gene lookup returns CDR1 MNHEY and CDR2 SVGEGT. The CDR3 has 12 amino acids. The V and J ends lost 6 bases and 7 bases respectively, with 11 bases between them. The CDR3 here is CASSDLLYTQYF. The CDR3 DNA sequence: TGTGCCAGCAGCGACTTACTTTATACGCAGTATTTT.

The rearrangement uses TRBV7-2 and TRBJ2-3; 16 nucleotides match TRBD2. The CDR3 has 15 amino acids. The germline V gene has CDR1 SGHTA and CDR2 FQGNSA. With V trimmed by 4 bases and J by 11 bases, 6 bases remained unmatched. CDR3 loop: CASSSGTSGRAGQYF. Here the CDR3 DNA reads TGTGCCAGCAGCTCCGGGACTAGCGGGAGGGCCGGGCAGTATTTT.

The gene calls are TRBV20-1 and TRBJ2-7; perhaps D is TRBD1 or TRBD2 (5 bases each). The V and J ends lost 1 base and 2 bases respectively, with 12 bases between them. The CDR3 length is 14 residues. The germline V gene has CDR1 DFQATT and CDR2 SNEGSKA (reference sequence). Here the CDR3 reads CSARGFGDPYEQYF. For the CDR3, the DNA is TGCAGTGCTAGAGGTTTCGGGGACCCCTACGAGCAGTACTTC.

V gene TRBV12-3 or TRBV12-4 combines with J gene TRBJ2-2; tentative D call: TRBD1 (6 bases). This CDR3 is 13 amino acids long. Deletions cut 8 bases from V and 4 bases from J, with 11 bases between. CDR3 DNA sequence: TGTGCCAGCGGGGGCACCAGCACCGGGGAGCTGTTTTTT. It translates to CASGGTSTGELFF.

This clonotype was seen a handful of times. The CDR3 DNA reads TGCAGTGCTAGAGATGTGGCCCCGGGGGAGACCCAGTACTTC. Protein: CSARDVAPGETQYF. The rearrangement links TRBV20-1 to TRBJ2-5; tentative D call: TRBD2 (5 bases). The CDR3 contains 14 residues. Trimming took 0 bases from V and 5 from J, leaving 13 bases between them. Germline V gene sequence: CDR1 DFQATT, CDR2 SNEGSKA (reference sequence).

This clonotype occurred a few times. In DNA form, the CDR3 reads TGTGCCAGCAATCCCTGGGGACGGACCTACGAGCAGTACTTC. Encoded protein: CASNPWGRTYEQYF. The chain carries TRBV6-2 or TRBV6-3 and TRBJ2-7; D possibly matches TRBD1 or TRBD2 (5 bases each). This CDR3 has 14 residues. Trimming took 7 bases from V and 2 from J, leaving 15 bases between them. Germline loops: CDR1 MNHEY, CDR2 SVGEGT.

The gene calls are TRBV7-2 and TRBJ1-1; TRBD1 is a possible D gene (6 bases). CDR3 length: 15 residues. CDR1 SGHTA and CDR2 FQGNSA come from the germline V gene. The V gene lost 1 base and the J gene lost 7 bases, with 16 bases spanning the gap. CDR3 coding DNA: TGTGCCAGCAGCTTAGGCCCAGGGGCTGAGGGTGAAGCTTTCTTT. Protein product: CASSLGPGAEGEAFF.

The genes are TRBV6-1 and TRBJ2-2, with a weak D call TRBD1 (6 bases). Germline CDR1 and CDR2: MNHNS and SASEGT. Deletions cut 6 bases from V and 2 bases from J, with 13 bases between. The CDR3 contains 15 residues. The CDR3 loop reads CASSERTDNTGELFF. The CDR3 DNA sequence: TGTGCCAGCAGCGAGAGGACAGATAACACCGGGGAGCTGTTTTTT.

In this sample, this clonotype turned up a few times. The chain recombines TRBV28 with TRBJ2-1; 11 nucleotides align to TRBD2. V was clipped by 6 bases and J by 1 base; unmatched bases: 2. The CDR3 is 15 amino acids. Germline V lookup: CDR1 MDHEN, CDR2 SYDVKM. The CDR3 region is CASRVAGGSYNEQFF. For the CDR3, the DNA is TGTGCCAGCAGGGTAGCGGGAGGGTCCTACAATGAGCAGTTCTTC.

Many counts were recorded for this clonotype. V is TRBV2 and J is TRBJ2-7, with D perhaps matching TRBD2 (6 bases). The CDR3 runs to 15 residues. Trimming removed 4 bases from V and 0 bases from J, with 13 bases in between. The germline gives CDR1 SNHLY, CDR2 FYNNEI. The CDR3, as DNA: TGTGCCAGCAGTGGGGGACTCACAGGCTCCTACGAGCAGTACTTC. Its translation is CASSGGLTGSYEQYF.

V and J are TRBV19 and TRBJ1-4, with D hard to call. The V end lost 6 bases, the J end lost 0 bases, and 26 bases lay between the germline ends. CDR1 is LNHDA, CDR2 SQIVND, per germline (reference sequence). CDR3 length: 20 residues. CDR3 nucleotide sequence: TGTGCCAGTAGCACACCGCCGCTTTCGCGAGGAACCGCAACTAATGAAAAACTGTTTTTT. It specifies CASSTPPLSRGTATNEKLFF.

In DNA form, the CDR3 reads TGTGCCAGCAGTTCCCGTGATAGCTCTACCTACGAGCAGTACTTC. Protein product: CASSSRDSSTYEQYF. The chain has TRBV6-2 or TRBV6-3 and TRBJ2-7; D is unresolved. The CDR3 totals 15 residues. Germline CDR1 reads MNHEY; CDR2 reads SVGEGT. Trimming left V 4 bases short and J 2 bases short, with 15 bases between.

This clonotype occurred a few times. This chain links TRBV10-3 with TRBJ2-5, with D perhaps TRBD1 (5 bases). The CDR3 loop spans 15 amino acids. CDR1 is ENHRY and CDR2 is SYGVKD in the germline V gene. The V end was cut by 2 bases, the J end by 7 bases, with 17 bases between. CDR3 bases: TGTGCCATCAGTGAGCCCGTCGGCCTTAGGGGGACCCAGTACTTC. It yields the protein CAISEPVGLRGTQYF.

This clonotype was recorded at least ten times. This chain links TRBV10-3 with TRBJ2-7; D might be TRBD1 (5 bases). Germline loops: CDR1 ENHRY, CDR2 SYGVKD. Trimming removed 4 bases from V and 2 bases from J, with 6 bases in between. The CDR3 spans 12 residues. The CDR3 DNA sequence: TGTGCCATCAGTGGGACAACCTACGAGCAGTACTTC. Its translation is CAISGTTYEQYF.

The chain recombines TRBV6-2 or TRBV6-3 with TRBJ2-5; 7 nucleotides align to TRBD1. CDR3 length equals 13 residues. Germline CDR1 MNHEY, CDR2 SVGEGT. The ends lost 5 bases at V and 6 bases at J; junction bases unmatched: 6. The CDR3, as DNA: TGTGCCAGCAGTCTACAGGGGAGACAGACCCAGTACTTC. Residues: CASSLQGRQTQYF.

This clonotype showed up just a few times. The chain combines TRBV7-2 with TRBJ2-2, with D unclear. The V end was cut by 1 base, the J end by 4 bases, with 10 bases between. The germline gives CDR1 SGHTA, CDR2 FQGNSA. CDR3 size: 15 residues. The CDR3 DNA is TGTGCCAGCAGCTTAGGTCAGGCCTCCACCGGGGAGCTGTTTTTT. Protein: CASSLGQASTGELFF. Looking up the rest from reference TRBV7-2 and TRBJ2-2 gives the full variable domain: GAGVSQSPSNKVTEKGKDVELRCDPISGHTALYWYRQSLGQGLEFLIYFQGNSAPDKSGLPSDRFSAERTGGSVSTLTIQRTQQEDSAVYLCASSLGQASTGELFFGEGSRLTVL.

The V and J genes are TRBV7-9 and TRBJ2-7, with 9 bases lining up with TRBD1. Germline V CDR1 and CDR2: SEHNR, FQNEAQ (reference sequence). This CDR3 is built from 14 residues. V gave up 4 bases and J gave up 5 bases; unmatched junction bases: 6. Here the CDR3 reads CASSSGTGRNEQYF. The CDR3 DNA reads as TGTGCCAGCAGCTCCGGGACAGGGCGCAACGAGCAGTACTTC.

This clonotype was counted only a few times. V is TRBV6-5 and J is TRBJ2-1; 16 bases match TRBD2. CDR1 and CDR2 from the germline V gene are MNHEY and SVGAGI. There are 17 residues in the CDR3. The V gene end was trimmed by 4 bases and the J gene end by 7 bases; junction bases not matched to a gene: 7. CDR3 sequence (DNA): TGTGCCAGCAGTTTGATCGGGACTAGCGGGAGGGCGAATGAGCAGTTCTTC. Translation: CASSLIGTSGRANEQFF.

This clonotype came up a few times. J is TRBJ2-7 and V is TRBV12-3 or TRBV12-4; 8 positions agree with TRBD1. CDR3 size: 14 residues. J was trimmed by 6 bases and V by 6 bases; bases with no gene match: 10. The CDR3 sequence is CASSAQGVWGEQYF. For the CDR3, the DNA is TGTGCCAGCAGCGCACAGGGGGTATGGGGCGAGCAGTACTTC.

This chain joins TRBV10-3 and TRBJ2-1; D possibly corresponds to TRBD2 (7 bases). Germline V gene data show CDR1 as ENHRY and CDR2 as SYGVKD. The length of the CDR3 is 11 residues. Trimming removed 11 bases from V and 10 bases from J, with 15 bases in between. The CDR3 protein is CASKGGGEQFF. The CDR3 bases are TGTGCCTCGAAAGGGGGGGGGGAGCAGTTCTTC.

The chain is built from TRBV5-6 and TRBJ2-7, with 8 bases that match TRBD1. CDR1 and CDR2 from the germline V gene are SGHDT and YYEEEE. The V and J ends lost 1 base and 7 bases, in that order; junction bases with no gene match: 7. CDR3 length: 14 residues. The CDR3 DNA is TGTGCCAGCAGCTTGACAGGGGGAGGTTGGGAGCAGTACTTC. Translating it yields CASSLTGGGWEQYF.

This clonotype has at least ten counts. This chain connects TRBV27 to TRBJ2-1; 14 bases are a match to TRBD2. V lost 6 bases, J lost 7 bases, and 5 bases stayed unmatched. Germline-derived CDR1 and CDR2 are MNHEY and SMNVEV (reference sequence). The CDR3 is 15 residues long. CDR3 coding DNA: TGTGCCAGCAGCGCCGGGACTAGCGGGAGAAATGAGCAGTTCTTC. Protein sequence: CASSAGTSGRNEQFF.

This clonotype was counted between two and nine times. This chain links TRBV24-1 with TRBJ2-5, with 7 bases aligning to TRBD1. The germline CDR1 and CDR2 sequences are KGHDR and SFDVKD. J lost 5 bases, V lost 4 bases, and 9 bases had no gene match. The CDR3 runs 15 residues. CDR3 sequence: CATSDPDRALETQYF. Written as DNA, the CDR3 is TGTGCCACCAGTGACCCTGACAGGGCCTTGGAGACCCAGTACTTC.

This clonotype has just a few counts. This chain links TRBV11-2 with TRBJ2-7; D is unclear. V was pared by 1 base and J by 2 bases, with 12 bases between. This CDR3 comprises 15 residues. Germline values: CDR1 SGHAT, CDR2 FQNNGV. CDR3 amino acids: CASSLGWGSTYEQYF. The CDR3 nucleotides read TGTGCCAGCAGCTTAGGCTGGGGTTCGACCTACGAGCAGTACTTC.

This clonotype was seen many times. The V call is TRBV29-1, the J call TRBJ2-7, with TRBD1 matching 8 bases. Germline values: CDR1 SQVTM, CDR2 ANQGSEA. Germline trimming cut 4 bases from V and 7 bases from J; bases unmatched to any gene: 12. The CDR3 runs to 14 residues. CDR3 region: CSVGTGTGRREQYF. The CDR3 DNA sequence: TGCAGCGTTGGTACGGGGACAGGAAGACGTGAGCAGTACTTC.

This clonotype was found many times. The J gene is TRBJ2-7, the V gene TRBV5-1, with 8 nucleotides matching TRBD1. Germline CDR1 reads SGHRS; CDR2 reads YFSETQ. Trimming cost V 4 bases and J 4 bases; bases outside gene matches: 7. The CDR3 is 14 residues long. Here the CDR3 reads CASSTGQGNYEQYF. CDR3 nucleotide sequence: TGCGCCAGCAGCACCGGACAGGGTAATTACGAGCAGTACTTC.